The T cell receptor beta chain under discussion was sequenced for a study of blood T cell repertoires in COVID-19. About the research overall: Material from acute and convalescent COVID-19 was sourced from the United States, Italy and Spain. PBMCs, B-cell-depleted T cells, or T cells were the source of the cDNA or gDNA that made up the material.

V shed 0 bases and J shed 8 bases, with 10 bases lying between them. Germline V lookup: CDR1 MNHNS, CDR2 SASEGT. The CDR3 has 13 amino acids. In the authors' methods: The assay estimated nucleated cells by amplifying reference gene primers. The assay was immunoSEQ multiplex PCR, and TCRdb's table has in-frame clones only and misses some. The V and J calls and clone size come from that table; D and trimming were worked out from the DNA. Among 100,000 to 150,000 clones listed, roughly 90% were seen once. This sequence was found in a man aged 50 or older with active COVID-19. Sequenced sample: peripheral blood. The J gene is TRBJ1-2, the V gene TRBV6-1; D gene uncertain. The CDR3 protein is CASSEAGLLGYTF. The CDR3 nucleotides are TGTGCCAGCAGTGAAGCGGGCCTGTTAGGCTACACCTTC.